The rows below give T cell receptor beta chains drawn from one sample of a study of blood T cell repertoires in COVID-19. Libraries were prepared by immunoSEQ multiplex PCR; TCRdb keeps only in-frame clonotypes and omits some of them. Of 180,000 or so clones in the sample, 86% are singletons; the top ten hold approximately 10%. Material: peripheral blood. These receptors were collected from a woman in her sixties or seventies with COVID-19, enrolled during active disease. Both conserved end residues are part of each CDR3. A D gene is named only where the DNA matches it firmly. Size is omitted from some rows. Given values are once, few, many or a class for expanded clones.

V gene,clone size,J gene,D gene,CDR3 DNA,CDR3 protein
TRBV19,NA,TRBJ1-4,NA,TGTGCCAGTAAACTGGGCAGGGAGGCGGAAAAACTGTTTTTT,CASKLGREAEKLFF
TRBV6-5,NA,TRBJ2-2,TRBD2,TGTGCCAGCAGCCCCGCGGGGGTCGGGGAGCTGTTTTTT,CASSPAGVGELFF
TRBV7-2,NA,TRBJ2-1,TRBD2,TGTGCCAGCAGCTTAGCGCGAGTAGGCGGGAGGTTTTACAATGAGCAGTTCTTC,CASSLARVGGRFYNEQFF
TRBV7-9,once,TRBJ2-1,TRBD2,TGTGCCAGCAGGTCGGATAGCGGGATTTACAATGAGCAGTTCTTC,CASRSDSGIYNEQFF
TRBV5-1,once,TRBJ2-1,TRBD2,TGCGCCAGCAGCTTGGCCGGACTAGCGGGAGCGGGTGAGCAGTTCTTC,CASSLAGLAGAGEQFF
TRBV15,NA,TRBJ2-7,TRBD2,TGTGCCACCAGCCGACTAGCGAGCTCCTACGAGCAGTACTTC,CATSRLASSYEQYF
TRBV6-6,NA,TRBJ1-5,NA,TGTGCCAGCAGTTTTGGCGGGGACAATCAGCCCCAGCATTTT,CASSFGGDNQPQHF
TRBV9,once,TRBJ1-1,NA,TGTGCCAGCAGCGTAGTTGGAGGGAGGGCTGAAGCTTTCTTT,CASSVVGGRAEAFF
TRBV6-5,NA,TRBJ1-5,NA,TGTGCCAGCATGTCGGGGGGCAATCAGCCCCAGCATTTT,CASMSGGNQPQHF
TRBV6-5,once,TRBJ2-7,NA,TGTGCCAGCAGTTACCTCCGGGGAGGCCTCTCCTACGAGCAGTACTTC,CASSYLRGGLSYEQYF
TRBV30,NA,TRBJ1-1,TRBD1,TGTGCCTGGTGGGGACAGGGAGTTAACCCTTGGAACACTGAAGCTTTCTTT,CAWWGQGVNPWNTEAFF
TRBV9,NA,TRBJ1-1,NA,TGTGCCAGCAGCAGGGGACACATGAACACTGAAGCTTTCTTT,CASSRGHMNTEAFF
TRBV27,NA,TRBJ2-1,NA,TGTGCCAGCAGTTTATTGGGCGGGGAAGGGAATGAGCAGTTCTTC,CASSLLGGEGNEQFF
TRBV5-1,NA,TRBJ2-3,TRBD2,TGCGCCAGCACATCTAGCGGGTCCCGCACAGATACGCAGTATTTT,CASTSSGSRTDTQYF
TRBV30,NA,TRBJ2-1,NA,TGTGCCTGGGCCGTCGGGGTTTACAATGAGCAGTTCTTC,CAWAVGVYNEQFF
TRBV2,once,TRBJ1-2,TRBD1,TGTGCCAGCAGTGATACATCTGCTGCGGACAGGGGCGATAATGGCTACACCTTC,CASSDTSAADRGDNGYTF
TRBV12-3/TRBV12-4,NA,TRBJ1-2,TRBD1,TGTGCCAGCAGTGGACAGGTTTACTATGGCTACACCTTC,CASSGQVYYGYTF
TRBV30,NA,TRBJ1-1,NA,TGTGCCTGGAGTGTCATTTTCACTGAAGCTTTCTTT,CAWSVIFTEAFF
TRBV5-1,NA,TRBJ1-3,NA,TGCGCCAGCAGCCCACAGGGTACGCTTGGAAACACCATATATTTT,CASSPQGTLGNTIYF
TRBV5-1,NA,TRBJ2-3,NA,TGCGCCAGCAGCTCCCCGGTGGACAGCGCCACGCAGTATTTT,CASSSPVDSATQYF
TRBV2,NA,TRBJ1-1,NA,TGTGCCAGCAGTCTCCTTGCGGCCGGAGCTTTCTTT,CASSLLAAGAFF
TRBV4-3,NA,TRBJ2-3,NA,TGCGCCAGCAGCCCCAGGGGCGTTCTCCTAGATACGCAGTATTTT,CASSPRGVLLDTQYF
TRBV7-9,NA,TRBJ2-2,TRBD2,TGTGCCAGCAGCTTAGCACTAGCGGGAGTGGAGACCGGGGAGCTGTTTTTT,CASSLALAGVETGELFF
TRBV5-1,once,TRBJ1-1,TRBD1,TGCGCCAGCAGCTATGACAGGGGGAACACTGAAGCTTTCTTT,CASSYDRGNTEAFF
TRBV19,NA,TRBJ1-5,NA,TGTGCCAGACACCGGGACAAAATAAATCGTAGCAATCAGCCCCAGCATTTT,CARHRDKINRSNQPQHF
TRBV2,NA,TRBJ1-5,NA,TGTGCCAGCAGTGTCCTCACAGGGTATCAGCCCCAGCATTTT,CASSVLTGYQPQHF
TRBV6-6,once,TRBJ2-7,NA,TGTGCCAGCAGTTACCTAGGGGGGGTCGAGCAGTACTTC,CASSYLGGVEQYF
TRBV6-6,NA,TRBJ2-2,TRBD1,TGTGCCAGCAGTTACGCACAGGGGGCGAACGGGGAGCTGTTTTTT,CASSYAQGANGELFF
TRBV6-5,NA,TRBJ2-7,TRBD1,TGTGCCAGCAGGCGGACAGGCTCCTACGAGCAGTACTTC,CASRRTGSYEQYF
TRBV5-1,NA,TRBJ2-6,TRBD1,TGCGCCAGCAATAGTGGACAGGGCGTCTCTGGGGCCAACGTCCTGACTTTC,CASNSGQGVSGANVLTF
TRBV6-4,NA,TRBJ2-3,TRBD1,TGTGCCAGCAGTCCCGGACAGGGCACAGATACGCAGTATTTT,CASSPGQGTDTQYF
TRBV15,NA,TRBJ1-6,NA,TGTGCCACCAGCAGAGAGGACACGCGGAATTCACCCCTCCACTTT,CATSREDTRNSPLHF
TRBV6-2/TRBV6-3,NA,TRBJ1-5,NA,TGTGCCAGCAGTTACGGGGGCAGCGGCAATCAGCCCCAGCATTTT,CASSYGGSGNQPQHF
TRBV5-5,NA,TRBJ2-7,TRBD1,TGTGCCAGCAGCCCCCGTACGACAGGGCACTACGAGCAGTACTTC,CASSPRTTGHYEQYF
TRBV6-5,NA,TRBJ2-3,TRBD2,TGTGCCAGCAGTTACTCTCGCGGGAGGGTAGCAGATACGCAGTATTTT,CASSYSRGRVADTQYF
TRBV24-1,NA,TRBJ2-7,NA,TGTGCCACCAGTGTTGGAGGGAACTACGAGCAGTACTTC,CATSVGGNYEQYF
TRBV4-3,few,TRBJ2-7,TRBD1,TGCGCCAGCAGCCTCGGTCTCGGGACAGGGGGGTTCTACGAGCAGTACTTC,CASSLGLGTGGFYEQYF
TRBV30,NA,TRBJ2-1,TRBD2,TGTGCCTGGAGTGTAGCGGGACTCTTTAGTGAGCAGTTCTTC,CAWSVAGLFSEQFF
TRBV30,NA,TRBJ2-1,TRBD2,TGTGCCTGGAACCCCGGGACTAGCGGCACCTACAATGAGCAGTTCTTC,CAWNPGTSGTYNEQFF
TRBV15,NA,TRBJ1-2,TRBD1,TGTGCCACCAGCAGAGGGACAGGGATAAGTGGCTACACCTTC,CATSRGTGISGYTF
TRBV19,once,TRBJ2-7,TRBD1,TGTGCCAGTACCCCAGGGACAGCCTACGAGCAGTACTTC,CASTPGTAYEQYF